Described below is a single TCR beta chain sequence and its context. These data originate in a study of T cell changes during pregnancy in multiple sclerosis. The CDR3 contains 18 residues. After removal of 0 bases from V and 5 bases from J, the junction contained 17 bases not matched to a gene. Per the germline V gene, CDR1 is GTSNPN and CDR2 is SVGIG (reference sequence). The repertoire was sequenced with immunoSEQ multiplex PCR; TCRdb's copy has only in-frame clones and lacks some. The data hold about 28,000 clones, with about 93% observed a single time. V gene TRBV30 combines with J gene TRBJ2-7; 9 nucleotides align to TRBD1. This material consisted of CD4+ T cells from peripheral blood mononuclear cells, taken after pregnancy. The TCR sequence derives from a female donor with multiple sclerosis, enrolled in a pregnancy study. As DNA, the CDR3 is TGTGCCTGGAGTGTAATTCTTATTTTAGGACAGGGGCAAAACGAGCAGTACTTC. This codes for CAWSVILILGQGQNEQYF. The full variable domain, rest sourced from reference TRBV30 and TRBJ2-7, is SQTIHQWPATLVQPVGSPLSLECTVEGTSNPNLYWYRQAAGRGLQLLFYSVGIGQISSEVPQNLSASRPQDRQFILSSKKLLLSDSGFYLCAWSVILILGQGQNEQYFGPGTRLTVT.